These 32 T cell receptor beta chains share one sample of origin, sequenced in a study of CD8 T cells in ankylosing spondylitis. Each CDR3 protein is one row after TCRdb ran MiXCR on the 5' RACE reads. The data contain 350,000 to 450,000 distinct CDR3 sequences, approximately 20% of them singletons. Sequencing was carried out using blood, either unsorted or a sorted T cell fraction (not recorded which). These receptors were collected from a male donor with ankylosing spondylitis or in good health (not recorded which).

This clonotype occurred a few times. The rearrangement links TRBV6-6 to TRBJ2-1; the D is unclear. V was pared by 2 bases and J by 6 bases, with 5 bases between. This CDR3 is built from 12 residues. Germline CDR1 and CDR2: MNHNY and SVGAGI (reference sequence). The CDR3 sequence: CASSYAVNEQFF. Here the CDR3 DNA reads TGTGCCAGCAGTTACGCAGTCAATGAGCAGTTCTTC.

This chain links TRBV6-5 with TRBJ1-1; D uncertain. CDR1 is MNHEY and CDR2 is SVGAGI in the germline V gene. The V end was cut by 1 base, the J end by 6 bases, with 6 bases between. CDR3 length equals 12 residues. CDR3 loop: CASSYLGSEAFF. In DNA form, the CDR3 reads TGTGCCAGCAGTTACTTGGGCTCTGAAGCTTTCTTT.

The chain recombines TRBV12-3 or TRBV12-4 with TRBJ1-6; a possible D gene is TRBD1 (5 bases). V lost 2 bases and J 7 bases, leaving 12 bases between the germline ends. The CDR3 is 15 residues long. The CDR3 bases are TGTGCCAGCAGTTTAACACCTGAGGGGAATTCACCCCTCCACTTT. Its translation: CASSLTPEGNSPLHF.

This clonotype was recorded a few times. This chain joins TRBV7-9 and TRBJ2-2; D tentatively fits TRBD1 or TRBD2 (5 bases each). This CDR3 is built from 16 residues. The V end lost 2 bases, the J end lost 1 base, and 11 bases lay between the germline ends. Germline-derived CDR1 and CDR2 are SEHNR and FQNEAQ (reference sequence). Written as DNA, the CDR3 is TGTGCCAGCAGCTTACAGAGGGGTTGGAACACCGGGGAGCTGTTTTTT. It is translated as CASSLQRGWNTGELFF.

This clonotype was detected many times. This sequence joins TRBV6-2 or TRBV6-3 and TRBJ2-2; 10 bases map to TRBD1. Germline trimming cut 3 bases from V and 10 bases from J; bases unmatched to any gene: 5. Germline V CDR1 and CDR2: MNHEY, SVGEGT. This CDR3 comprises 14 residues. The CDR3 DNA follows: TGTGCCAGCAGTTATGGGACAGGGGTCGAGGAGCTGTTTTTT. Amino acid sequence: CASSYGTGVEELFF.

This clonotype was observed once. This sequence joins TRBV10-3 and TRBJ2-5, with unresolved D. This CDR3 region has 14 residues. Germline V gene data show CDR1 as ENHRY and CDR2 as SYGVKD. V was shortened by 5 bases and J by 5 bases, with 15 bases between the two germline ends. CDR3 region: CAISTLGKSETQYF. DNA for the CDR3: TGTGCCATCAGTACTCTAGGCAAGTCGGAGACCCAGTACTTC.

There are a few counts of this clonotype. The chain links TRBV6-1 to TRBJ2-3, with TRBD2 identical over 8 bases. Germline V gene sequence: CDR1 MNHNS, CDR2 SASEGT. CDR3 length: 17 amino acids. V dropped 0 bases and J dropped 8; count of bases not matched to a gene: 13. The CDR3 bases are TGTGCCAGCAGTGAAGCCGGGACGGGGGGGGACTCTGGTACGCAGTATTTT. This codes for CASSEAGTGGDSGTQYF.

The table lists this clonotype with a few counts. The V call is TRBV12-3 or TRBV12-4, the J call TRBJ1-5; D gene uncertain. The CDR3 has 14 amino acids. V lost 0 bases and J lost 4, with 7 bases in between. The CDR3 DNA sequence: TGTGCCAGCAGTTTAGCCAGGAGTAATCAGCCCCAGCATTTT. It specifies CASSLARSNQPQHF.

This clonotype was counted only a few times. The V and J genes are TRBV2 and TRBJ1-5; TRBD1 might be the D (5 bases). Germline V gene data show CDR1 as SNHLY and CDR2 as FYNNEI. The ends were cut back, 2 bases at V and 6 bases at J, with 17 bases in the middle. The CDR3 contains 16 residues. The CDR3 nucleotides are TGTGCCAGCAGTGAAAAAACAGGCCCTTTTTTTCAGCCCCAGCATTTT. It codes for CASSEKTGPFFQPQHF.

This clonotype was observed a few times. V gene TRBV12-3 or TRBV12-4 combines with J gene TRBJ1-1, with D possibly TRBD1 on 5 matching bases. The V end was cut by 6 bases, the J end by 6 bases, with 11 bases between. The CDR3 length is 12 residues. In DNA form, the CDR3 reads TGTGCCAGCAGCCCGGCGGGACCTGAAGCTTTCTTT. Protein: CASSPAGPEAFF.

There are a few counts of this clonotype. CDR3 DNA sequence: TGTGCCAGCAGCCCCACAACTAGAATCCCCCATGAGCAGTTCTTC. Translated, it gives CASSPTTRIPHEQFF. V gene TRBV7-9 combines with J gene TRBJ2-1; D perhaps matches TRBD2 (5 bases). The CDR3 contains 15 residues. Between the trimmed V and J ends, which lost 5 bases and 8 bases, there was a span of 19 bases. Germline-derived CDR1 and CDR2 are SEHNR and FQNEAQ (reference sequence).

This clonotype was found a few times. This chain joins TRBV29-1 and TRBJ1-1; D is undetermined. The CDR3 extends over 13 amino acids. The V gene's germline CDR1 is SQVTM and CDR2 ANQGSEA. The germline V and J ends were trimmed by 3 bases and 0 bases, with 8 bases remaining between them. The CDR3 sequence is CSVDFGLNTEAFF. CDR3 coding DNA: TGCAGCGTTGACTTCGGGTTGAACACTGAAGCTTTCTTT.

This clonotype was picked up a small number of times. The V gene is TRBV12-3 or TRBV12-4, the J gene TRBJ2-1, with TRBD1 matching 8 bases. With V trimmed by 3 bases and J by 8 bases, 12 bases remained unmatched. The CDR3 length is 16 residues. The CDR3 protein is CASSLGRGRSRDEQFF. DNA for the CDR3: TGTGCCAGCAGTTTGGGCAGGGGGCGAAGTAGGGATGAGCAGTTCTTC.

This clonotype was seen only a few times. The gene calls are TRBV10-2 and TRBJ2-5; 7 positions agree with TRBD1. Per germline, CDR1 WSHSY and CDR2 SAAADI. Trimming at V came to 2 bases and at J to 3 bases, leaving 6 bases not matched to a gene. The CDR3 contains 15 residues. The CDR3 here is CASSEPGQKKETQYF. The CDR3 coding sequence is TGCGCCAGCAGTGAGCCGGGACAGAAAAAAGAGACCCAGTACTTC.

This clonotype was observed a few times. The V and J genes are TRBV19 and TRBJ2-1; D may be TRBD1 or TRBD2 (6 bases each). Germline values: CDR1 LNHDA, CDR2 SQIVND (reference sequence). CDR3 length: 14 amino acids. V gave up 10 bases and J gave up 3 bases, with 16 bases separating them. CDR3 residues: CATGGHADYNEQFF. The CDR3 DNA sequence: TGTGCCACCGGGGGACACGCCGACTACAATGAGCAGTTCTTC.

The chain joins TRBV30 to TRBJ2-7, with TRBD2 matching over 7 bases. The CDR3 covers 13 residues. The ends lost 3 bases at V and 2 bases at J; junction bases unmatched: 4. Per germline, CDR1 GTSNPN and CDR2 SVGIG (reference sequence). The CDR3 sequence is CAWSWGGAYEQYF. The CDR3 coding sequence is TGTGCCTGGAGCTGGGGGGGAGCCTACGAGCAGTACTTC.

This clonotype came up a few times. The chain combines TRBV5-1 with TRBJ2-3; 7 bases fit TRBD2. The CDR3 has 15 residues. Germline assignment: CDR1 SGHRS and CDR2 YFSETQ. Trimming at V came to 1 base and at J to 4 bases, leaving 6 bases not matched to a gene. The CDR3 sequence is CASSLWGGSADTQYF. DNA for the CDR3: TGCGCCAGCAGCTTGTGGGGGGGTTCGGCAGATACGCAGTATTTT.

In this sample, this clonotype turned up a few times. This chain joins TRBV9 and TRBJ2-2; D might be TRBD1 (6 bases). Per germline, CDR1 SGDLS and CDR2 YYNGEE. The CDR3 spans 12 residues. Trimming removed 5 bases at V and 6 bases at J, with 8 bases between. CDR3 bases: TGTGCCAGCAGAGGGGGATCCGGGGAGCTGTTTTTT. Amino acid sequence: CASRGGSGELFF. The full variable domain, with the rest looked up from reference TRBV9 and TRBJ2-2, is DSGVTQTPKHLITATGQRVTLRCSPRSGDLSVYWYQQSLDQGLQFLIQYYNGEERAKGNILERFSAQQFPDLHSELNLSSLELGDSALYFCASRGGSGELFFGEGSRLTVL.

This clonotype was picked up a small number of times. The chain uses TRBV2 and TRBJ2-1, with a possible D match to TRBD2 (6 bases). The CDR3 spans 17 residues. The V end was cut by 1 base, the J end by 0 bases, with 13 bases between. The germline gives CDR1 SNHLY, CDR2 FYNNEI. The CDR3 reads CASSEGIAASSYNEQFF. The CDR3 coding sequence is TGTGCCAGCAGTGAAGGAATAGCGGCGAGCTCCTACAATGAGCAGTTCTTC.

The chain links TRBV12-3 or TRBV12-4 to TRBJ2-7; weak D call: TRBD2 (6 bases). The CDR3 is made up of 14 amino acids. Trimming stripped 3 bases from V and 5 bases from J, with 14 bases between. The CDR3 protein is CASSLRGPYDEQYF. In nucleotides, the CDR3 is TGTGCCAGCAGTTTGCGGGGACCCTACGACGAGCAGTACTTC.

V usage is TRBV5-1 and J usage is TRBJ2-7; no firm D call. The CDR3 length is 13 residues. The ends were cut back, 2 bases at V and 3 bases at J, with 9 bases in the middle. Looked up from germline, CDR1 is SGHRS and CDR2 is YFSETQ. The CDR3 DNA sequence: TGCGCCAGCAGCTTTAAAGATCTCTACGAGCAGTACTTC. Its translation is CASSFKDLYEQYF. The full variable domain, rest sourced from reference TRBV5-1 and TRBJ2-7, is KAGVTQTPRYLIKTRGQQVTLSCSPISGHRSVSWYQQTPGQGLQFLFEYFSETQRNKGNFPGRFSGRQFSNSRSEMNVSTLELGDSALYLCASSFKDLYEQYFGPGTRLTVT.

This clonotype has a handful of counts. V gene TRBV4-1 combines with J gene TRBJ2-1; TRBD2 might be the D (6 bases). The CDR3 has 16 amino acids. V was cut by 0 bases and J by 7 bases, with 16 bases left in between. Germline CDR1 MGHRA, CDR2 YSYEKL. The CDR3 DNA follows: TGCGCCAGCAGCCAAGAGGCGGCTAGTGGAGGGAATGAGCAGTTCTTC. It encodes CASSQEAASGGNEQFF.

This chain joins TRBV7-9 and TRBJ1-1; D unresolved. Germline lookup yields CDR1 SEHNR and CDR2 FQNEAQ (reference sequence). The V gene lost 5 bases and the J gene lost 10 bases, with 20 bases spanning the gap. The CDR3 extends over 14 amino acids. CDR3 amino acids: CASSPPGWEEGAFF. For the CDR3, the DNA is TGTGCCAGCAGCCCCCCGGGGTGGGAGGAGGGAGCTTTCTTT.

The table lists this clonotype with a few counts. The chain uses TRBV28 and TRBJ2-7; D may match TRBD1 or TRBD2 (5 bases each). Germline V gene sequence: CDR1 MDHEN, CDR2 SYDVKM. CDR3 length equals 15 residues. V was trimmed by 6 bases and J by 3 bases, leaving 18 bases between them. The CDR3 bases are TGTGCCAGCAGCCGACACGGGACGTTCATCTACGAGCAGTACTTC. Encoded protein: CASSRHGTFIYEQYF. The whole variable domain, filled in from reference TRBV28 and TRBJ2-7, reads DVKVTQSSRYLVKRTGEKVFLECVQDMDHENMFWYRQDPGLGLRLIYFSYDVKMKEKGDIPEGYSVSREKKERFSLILESASTNQTSMYLCASSRHGTFIYEQYFGPGTRLTVT.

The chain couples TRBV7-3 to TRBJ2-3; D gene unclear. The CDR3 contains 18 residues. CDR1 is SGHTA and CDR2 is FQGTGA in the germline V gene. Trimming stripped 6 bases from V and 1 base from J, with 23 bases between. CDR3 in amino acids: CASSFPCLSRGCTDTQYF. The CDR3 DNA sequence: TGTGCCAGCAGTTTCCCTTGCCTTTCCCGCGGTTGCACAGATACGCAGTATTTT.

The V gene is TRBV4-1, the J gene TRBJ2-7; D is ambiguous. The V and J ends lost 1 base and 3 bases respectively, with 16 bases between them. The CDR3 runs 16 residues. Germline values: CDR1 MGHRA, CDR2 YSYEKL. CDR3 bases: TGCGCCAGCAGCCAAGGGGCCCTTGTGAGCTACTACGAGCAGTACTTC. Translating it yields CASSQGALVSYYEQYF.

This clonotype has just a few counts. The chain recombines TRBV6-1 with TRBJ2-1; 15 bases line up with TRBD2. With V trimmed by 7 bases and J by 4 bases, 5 bases remained unmatched. The CDR3 runs 16 residues. In germline, CDR1 is MNHNS, CDR2 SASEGT. DNA for the CDR3: TGTGCCAGCACCCGGACTAGCGGGGGGGGATACAATGAGCAGTTCTTC. It translates to CASTRTSGGGYNEQFF.

This chain connects TRBV20-1 to TRBJ2-5; 8 bases are shared with TRBD1. The CDR3 spans 14 residues. Losses at the gene ends were 3 bases for V and 5 bases for J; bases not matched to a gene: 8. CDR1 and CDR2 from the germline V gene are DFQATT and SNEGSKA (reference sequence). The CDR3 sequence is CSARVRTGRETQYF. The CDR3 DNA is TGCAGTGCTAGGGTTCGGACAGGGCGGGAGACCCAGTACTTC.

This clonotype was counted at least ten times. The chain recombines TRBV6-1 with TRBJ2-3; D might be TRBD1 (6 bases). V shed 8 bases and J shed 5 bases, with 17 bases lying between them. The germline V gene encodes CDR1 MNHNS and CDR2 SASEGT. This CDR3 comprises 14 residues. The CDR3 here is CASENRVDRDTQYF. The CDR3 DNA is TGTGCCAGCGAGAACAGGGTCGATAGAGATACGCAGTATTTT.

J is TRBJ2-7 and V is TRBV5-6; D may match TRBD1 or TRBD2 (5 bases each). The germline CDR1 and CDR2 sequences are SGHDT and YYEEEE. The germline V and J ends were trimmed by 4 bases and 4 bases, with 21 bases remaining between them. The CDR3 extends over 16 amino acids. For the CDR3, the DNA is TGTGCCAGCAGCCCCTCTGGGTTGGGGGTCGTGTACGAGCAGTACTTC. Translation: CASSPSGLGVVYEQYF.

The sample holds a few counts of this clonotype. This chain connects TRBV2 to TRBJ2-3; maybe TRBD1 (5 bases). V was cut by 2 bases and J by 4 bases, with 16 bases left in between. Germline V lookup: CDR1 SNHLY, CDR2 FYNNEI. The CDR3 consists of 16 residues. The CDR3 loop is CASSESSGMGADTQYF. DNA of the CDR3: TGTGCCAGCAGTGAAAGCTCAGGGATGGGCGCAGATACGCAGTATTTT.

This rearrangement joins TRBV12-3 or TRBV12-4 to TRBJ2-7; D might be TRBD1 (5 bases). The ends were cut back, 1 base at V and 3 bases at J, with 10 bases in the middle. This CDR3 spans 14 amino acids. CDR3 protein: CASSLDAGNYEQYF. The DNA for the CDR3 is TGTGCCAGCAGTTTAGATGCAGGGAACTACGAGCAGTACTTC.